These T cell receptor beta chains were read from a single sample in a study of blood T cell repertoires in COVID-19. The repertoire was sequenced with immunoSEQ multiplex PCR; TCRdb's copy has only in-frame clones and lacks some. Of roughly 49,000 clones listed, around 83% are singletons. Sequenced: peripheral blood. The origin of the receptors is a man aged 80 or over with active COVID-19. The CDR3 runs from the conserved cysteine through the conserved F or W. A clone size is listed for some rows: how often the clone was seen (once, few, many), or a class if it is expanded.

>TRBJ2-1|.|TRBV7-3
CASSSEAGWNNEQFF
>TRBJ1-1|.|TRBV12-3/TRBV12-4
CASSPDREAFF
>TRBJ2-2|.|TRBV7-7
CASSHGQGNTGELFF
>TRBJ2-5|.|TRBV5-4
CASSPGLAGGGETQYF
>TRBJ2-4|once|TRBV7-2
CASSLSGNIQYF
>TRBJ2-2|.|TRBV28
CASSFEGAGTNTGELFF
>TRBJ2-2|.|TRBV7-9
CASSLVDRGNGELFF
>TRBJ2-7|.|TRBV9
CASSAETGGADEQYF
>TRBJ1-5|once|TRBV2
CASRGANQPQHF
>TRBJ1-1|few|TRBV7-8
CASSLVRQALMNTEAFF
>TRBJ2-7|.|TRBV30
CAWRRDSLYEQYF
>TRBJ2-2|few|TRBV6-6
CASTKRTVDTGELFF
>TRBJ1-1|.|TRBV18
CASSPPTLGGTEAFF
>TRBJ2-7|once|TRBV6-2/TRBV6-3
CASSSSGVHEQYF
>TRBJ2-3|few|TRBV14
CASSLSGGSTTDTQYF
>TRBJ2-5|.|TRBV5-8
CASSLEGLQQETQYF
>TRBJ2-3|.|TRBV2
CASSEGGGSPRGTDTQYF
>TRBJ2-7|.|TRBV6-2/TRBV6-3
CASSTDGWTSVSYEQYF
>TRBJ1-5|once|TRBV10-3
CATAGLSGSNQPQHF
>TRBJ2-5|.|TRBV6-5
CASTPGGGVGETQYF
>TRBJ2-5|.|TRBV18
CASSPTTGTQETQYF
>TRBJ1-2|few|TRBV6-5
CASSTRTGGGYGYTF
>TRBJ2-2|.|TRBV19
CASRVGDVNTGELFF
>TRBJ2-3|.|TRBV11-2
CASSFSSRGYF
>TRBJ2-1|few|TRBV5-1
CASSKNRGGEQFF
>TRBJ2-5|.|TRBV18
CASSLTTVGGKETQYF
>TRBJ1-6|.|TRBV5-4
CASSPKDGSSYNSPLHF
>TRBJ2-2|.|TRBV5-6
CASSPGLTTGELFF
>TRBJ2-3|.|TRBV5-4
CASSPILAGVDRPYPDTQYF
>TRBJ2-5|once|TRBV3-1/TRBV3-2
CASSQRTTSGFGETQYF
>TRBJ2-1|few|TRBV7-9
CASRGFLGGRGNEQFF
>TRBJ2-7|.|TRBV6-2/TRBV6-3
CASSDQVEQYF
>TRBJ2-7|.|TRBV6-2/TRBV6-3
CASSYSSGRIYEQYF
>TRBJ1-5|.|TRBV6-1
CASSEAAGTGRSNQPQHF
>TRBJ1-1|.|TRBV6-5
CASRGGQMNTEAFF
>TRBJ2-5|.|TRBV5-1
CASSLNSGEGETQYF
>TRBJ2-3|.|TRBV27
CASSFSSTDTQYF
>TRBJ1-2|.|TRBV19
CASSGVGNYGYTF
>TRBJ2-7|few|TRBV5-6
CASSLSYLRDRAYEQYF
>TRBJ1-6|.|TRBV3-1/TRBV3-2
CASSQAGGPYSPLHF
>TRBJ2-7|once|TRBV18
CASSMRAGTSYYEQYF
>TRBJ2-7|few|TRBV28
CASSSNLGGYEQYF
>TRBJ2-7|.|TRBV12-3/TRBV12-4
CASSLGQGPEQYF
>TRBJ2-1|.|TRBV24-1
CATSEGTGRTEQFF
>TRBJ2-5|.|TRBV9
CASSPLLQKETQYF
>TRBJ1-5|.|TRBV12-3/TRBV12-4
CASSLGAESAQHF
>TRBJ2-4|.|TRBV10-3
CAISGSPAKNIQYF
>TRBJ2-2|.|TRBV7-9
CASSLGHANTGELFF
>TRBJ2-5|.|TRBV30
CAWSAQETQYF
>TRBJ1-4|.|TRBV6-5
CASSSLTTNEKLFF
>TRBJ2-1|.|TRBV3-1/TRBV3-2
CASSQRTSGIEEQFF
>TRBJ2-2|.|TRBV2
CASAEGLAGPTGTGELFF
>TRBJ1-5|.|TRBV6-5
CASSYSRDQPQHF
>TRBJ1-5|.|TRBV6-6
CASSYSEGPQHF
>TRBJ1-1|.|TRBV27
CASSFLTGNTEAFF
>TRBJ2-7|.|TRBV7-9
CASSFEGTRPYEQYF
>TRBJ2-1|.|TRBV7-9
CASSGSGEQFF
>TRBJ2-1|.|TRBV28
CASSLYGQGYNEQFF
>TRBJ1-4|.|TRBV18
CASLRDLNEKLFF
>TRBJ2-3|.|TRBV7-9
CASSLSQSTDTQYF